These T cell receptor beta chains were read from a single sample in a study of blood T cell repertoires in COVID-19. Sequenced by immunoSEQ multiplex PCR; TCRdb stores in-frame clones only, minus some. The sample includes approximately 210,000 clones, roughly 79% seen only once; the top ten take about 9.8%. Sequencing was done on a sample of PBMCs or T cells enriched from blood (not recorded which). The origin of the receptors is a woman in her 50s with acute COVID-19. Both conserved end residues are part of each CDR3. Fields, in order: V gene, J gene, D gene, clone size, CDR3 DNA, CDR3 protein. The D gene is left open where the match is weak. The size field is filled for only some rows; it gives once, few, many or a size class.

v_gene: TRBV4-1
j_gene: TRBJ2-3
d_gene: -
abundance: -
CDR3nt: TGCGCCAGCAGCCAAGTAACTAGCACAGATACGCAGTATTTT
CDR3aa: CASSQVTSTDTQYF

v_gene: TRBV11-2
j_gene: TRBJ1-2
d_gene: TRBD1
abundance: -
CDR3nt: TGTGCCAGCAGCGCCCAGACAGGGGGAGATGGCTACACCTTC
CDR3aa: CASSAQTGGDGYTF

v_gene: TRBV28
j_gene: TRBJ2-7
d_gene: TRBD2
abundance: -
CDR3nt: TGTGCCAGCAGTCAAACTAGCGCTAGACCCTACGAGCAGTACTTC
CDR3aa: CASSQTSARPYEQYF

v_gene: TRBV28
j_gene: TRBJ1-5
d_gene: -
abundance: once
CDR3nt: TGTGCCAGCAGTTTAGGCAGTCTCGGCAATCAGCCCCAGCATTTT
CDR3aa: CASSLGSLGNQPQHF

v_gene: TRBV3-1/TRBV3-2
j_gene: TRBJ1-1
d_gene: -
abundance: -
CDR3nt: TGTGCCAGCAGCCAGGGGCTGGTCTTT
CDR3aa: CASSQGLVF

v_gene: TRBV4-3
j_gene: TRBJ2-2
d_gene: TRBD2
abundance: -
CDR3nt: TGCGCCAGCAGCCAAGATTTTAGCGGGGGGGCCCCCGGGGAGCTGTTTTTT
CDR3aa: CASSQDFSGGAPGELFF

v_gene: TRBV7-6
j_gene: TRBJ2-3
d_gene: TRBD1
abundance: -
CDR3nt: TGTGCCAGCAGCTCCAGGACAGGGGCAGATACGCAGTATTTT
CDR3aa: CASSSRTGADTQYF

v_gene: TRBV7-3
j_gene: TRBJ2-1
d_gene: TRBD2
abundance: once
CDR3nt: TGTGCCAGCAGCTTAAGGGGGACTAGCGGGATGTACAATGAGCAGTTCTTC
CDR3aa: CASSLRGTSGMYNEQFF

v_gene: TRBV4-1
j_gene: TRBJ2-7
d_gene: -
abundance: few
CDR3nt: TGCGCCAGCAGCCAAGTCCAGGGTACCGACGAGCAGTACTTC
CDR3aa: CASSQVQGTDEQYF

v_gene: TRBV6-4
j_gene: TRBJ1-6
d_gene: TRBD1
abundance: -
CDR3nt: TGTGCCAGTCGACAGGGGATAGGGTCACCCCTCCACTTT
CDR3aa: CASRQGIGSPLHF

v_gene: TRBV3-1/TRBV3-2
j_gene: TRBJ2-5
d_gene: TRBD2
abundance: -
CDR3nt: TGTGCCAGCAGTCGACTAGCGGAAGAGACCCAGTACTTC
CDR3aa: CASSRLAEETQYF

v_gene: TRBV5-4
j_gene: TRBJ2-7
d_gene: TRBD2
abundance: -
CDR3nt: TGTGCCAGCAGCCCGGGGGGGGGACTAGCGAACCACGAGCAGTACTTC
CDR3aa: CASSPGGGLANHEQYF

v_gene: TRBV20-1
j_gene: TRBJ1-1
d_gene: -
abundance: -
CDR3nt: TGCAGTGCCCCGCGGGCCACTGAAGCTTTCTTT
CDR3aa: CSAPRATEAFF

v_gene: TRBV28
j_gene: TRBJ1-4
d_gene: TRBD1
abundance: -
CDR3nt: TGTGCCAGCAGCTTACCGGGACAGGGGCAAGAAAAACTGTTTTTT
CDR3aa: CASSLPGQGQEKLFF